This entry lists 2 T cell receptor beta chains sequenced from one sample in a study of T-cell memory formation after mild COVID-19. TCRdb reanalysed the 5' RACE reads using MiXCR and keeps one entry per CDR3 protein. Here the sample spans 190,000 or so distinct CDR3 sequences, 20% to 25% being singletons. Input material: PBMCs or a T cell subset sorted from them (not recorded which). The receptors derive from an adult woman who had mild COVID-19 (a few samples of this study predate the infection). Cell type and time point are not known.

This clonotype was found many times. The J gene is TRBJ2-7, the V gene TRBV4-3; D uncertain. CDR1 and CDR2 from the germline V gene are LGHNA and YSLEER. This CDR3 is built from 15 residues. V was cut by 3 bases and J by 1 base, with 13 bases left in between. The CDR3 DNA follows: TGCGCCAGCAGCCAGCCGACTGCTACTTCCTACGAGCAGTACTTC. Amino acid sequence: CASSQPTATSYEQYF.

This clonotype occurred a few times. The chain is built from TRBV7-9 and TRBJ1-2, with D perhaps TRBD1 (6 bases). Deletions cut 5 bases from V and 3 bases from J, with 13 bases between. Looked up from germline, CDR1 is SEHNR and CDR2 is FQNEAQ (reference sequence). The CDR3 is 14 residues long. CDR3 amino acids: CASSLGTSDYGYTF. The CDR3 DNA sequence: TGTGCCAGCAGCCTCGGGACATCGGACTATGGCTACACCTTC.